The rows below give T cell receptor beta chains drawn from one sample of a study of T cells in Graves' hyperthyroidism and ophthalmopathy. TCRdb independently ran MiXCR on the multiplex PCR reads; one entry per CDR3 protein. The repertoire holds about 280,000 distinct CDR3 sequences, less than 30% seen once, with around 30% in the top ten. The sequenced sample was blood. Receptor source: a man in his forties with Graves' hyperthyroidism that later progressed to Graves' ophthalmopathy. Each CDR3 is given with its conserved first and last residue.

>TRBV6-5|TRBJ2-1
CASSTRAGIYNEQFF
>TRBV12-3/TRBV12-4|TRBJ1-2
CASSLPPRGYTF
>TRBV4-1|TRBJ1-1
CASKDRLGNTEAFF
>TRBV24-1|TRBJ2-7
CATSESGTGYEQYF
>TRBV28|TRBJ1-2
CASIYGAYTGGTNYGYTF
>TRBV7-6|TRBJ2-7
CASSLVELAGPYEQYF
>TRBV30|TRBJ1-1
CAWRYGALSTEAFF
>TRBV15|TRBJ1-1
CATSREGLGYEAFF
>TRBV6-2/TRBV6-3|TRBJ2-6
CASSPSGTRGANVLTF
>TRBV18|TRBJ1-2
CASSPSAGIPYGYTF
>TRBV10-1|TRBJ2-7
CASSGGPSYEQYF
>TRBV28|TRBJ2-5
CASSFGARPRTQETQYF
>TRBV2|TRBJ1-1
CASSDWPGDNTEAFF
>TRBV4-1|TRBJ2-7
CASTSGLDGEQYF
>TRBV11-2|TRBJ2-7
CASSLEWTYEQYF
>TRBV12-3/TRBV12-4|TRBJ2-7
CASSPRRSYEQYF
>TRBV20-1|TRBJ1-1
CSAVGVNTEAFF
>TRBV4-1|TRBJ1-1
CASSRQGWAEAFF
>TRBV6-5|TRBJ1-3
CASSYGRGSGNTIYF
>TRBV29-1|TRBJ2-7
CSVKDSSSYEQYF
>TRBV12-3/TRBV12-4|TRBJ2-3
CASTRTSGSADTQYF
>TRBV12-3/TRBV12-4|TRBJ1-2
CASSLDPGANYGYTF
>TRBV6-1|TRBJ2-6
CASIYDRRNSGANVLTF
>TRBV20-1|TRBJ1-5
CSARLGQWDQPQHF
>TRBV7-2|TRBJ2-5
CASSFRLAEETQYF
>TRBV12-3/TRBV12-4|TRBJ2-7
CASSLLAVYEQYF
>TRBV20-1|TRBJ2-7
CSARESWVGAGEQYF
>TRBV28|TRBJ2-7
CASSRADGYEQYF
>TRBV9|TRBJ2-5
CASGLSLAGEQETQYF
>TRBV2|TRBJ2-7
CASSVASYEQYF
>TRBV29-1|TRBJ2-5
CSVEVAVQETQYF
>TRBV7-2|TRBJ2-2
CASSLVIRQPGELFF
>TRBV30|TRBJ2-2
CAWKPMDREIGELFF
>TRBV7-9|TRBJ2-7
CASSLVQRSGEQYF
>TRBV6-5|TRBJ2-7
CASIYFGGREQYF
>TRBV20-1|TRBJ1-1
CSAKGGTEAFF
>TRBV12-5|TRBJ2-2
CASGLVLDERGTRELFF
>TRBV4-1|TRBJ2-2
CASSQGFATGGRGGELFF
>TRBV19|TRBJ1-2
CASSIEPPHGYTF
>TRBV28|TRBJ2-7
CASSFSGSSAEQYF
>TRBV10-1|TRBJ2-7
CASPLGLGTYEQYF
>TRBV19|TRBJ1-5
CASSFPGEMGNQPQHF
>TRBV28|TRBJ1-2
CASSPYVVSEDGYTF
>TRBV6-1|TRBJ2-7
CASSEWTSGSYEQYF
>TRBV7-8|TRBJ2-5
CASSSGRGQARETQYF
>TRBV6-1|TRBJ1-1
CASSAQGVNTEAFF
>TRBV12-3/TRBV12-4|TRBJ2-2
CASSYTRSGELFF
>TRBV6-2/TRBV6-3|TRBJ2-5
CAVRDPGLAGETQYF
>TRBV29-1|TRBJ2-5
CSARGGRLQETQYF
>TRBV5-1|TRBJ1-2
CASSLAFGQGYGYTF
>TRBV19|TRBJ2-7
CASSGTGWYEQYF
>TRBV15|TRBJ2-7
CATSRESAGVYEQYF
>TRBV28|TRBJ2-5
CASSSWTSGQKGGTQYF